The rows below give T cell receptor beta chains drawn from one sample of a study of blood T cell repertoires in COVID-19. The assay was immunoSEQ multiplex PCR, and TCRdb's table has in-frame clones only and misses some. The data show around 200,000 clones, roughly 80% seen once. Sequenced input: peripheral blood. Source of these receptors: a woman aged 45-60 years with acute or convalescent COVID-19. Each CDR3 is given with its conserved first and last residue. The D gene is left open where the match is weak. Part of the rows lack a size; the others show once, few, many or a class for expanded clones.

d_call	clone_size	v_call	j_call	cdr3_nt	cdr3_aa
NA	NA	TRBV30	TRBJ1-6	TGTGCCTGGAGTGTACTCGAGTATACGGCCTATAATTCACCCCTCCACTTT	CAWSVLEYTAYNSPLHF
TRBD1	NA	TRBV7-8	TRBJ1-2	TGTGCCAGCAGCTTAGGGGACAGGGGGCTATTCTATGGCTACACCTTC	CASSLGDRGLFYGYTF
TRBD2	NA	TRBV10-1	TRBJ2-1	TGCGCCAGCAGTGCTAGCGGGGTGCCTAATGAGCAGTTCTTC	CASSASGVPNEQFF
NA	NA	TRBV12-5	TRBJ1-6	TGTGCTAGTGGTCGCAGGGAGGATTCACCCCTCCACTTT	CASGRREDSPLHF
NA	few	TRBV3-1/TRBV3-2	TRBJ2-1	TGTGCCAGCAGCCAAGTCGGGAATGAGCAGTTCTTC	CASSQVGNEQFF
TRBD1	few	TRBV5-1	TRBJ2-7	TGCGCCAGCAGCGGTAACAGGGGGCAGGAGGAGCAGTACTTC	CASSGNRGQEEQYF
NA	NA	TRBV27	TRBJ1-1	TGTGCCAGCAGTTCATGGGGAGGAACTGAAGCTTTCTTT	CASSSWGGTEAFF
NA	NA	TRBV10-1	TRBJ1-1	TGCGCCAGCAGCCGGGACACCGCTGAAGCTTTCTTT	CASSRDTAEAFF
TRBD1	NA	TRBV7-2	TRBJ2-2	TGTGCCAGCAGCCCGAGCCGATCTGTGACAGGGGCCACCGGGGAGCTGTTTTTT	CASSPSRSVTGATGELFF
TRBD2	NA	TRBV28	TRBJ2-7	TGTGCCAGCACCCCTAGCGGGAGGAACGAGCAGTACTTC	CASTPSGRNEQYF
TRBD2	NA	TRBV5-1	TRBJ2-4	TGCGCCAGCAGATCGCTCCCCGGGACTAGCGGGGGGGCCGAAAACATTCAGTACTTC	CASRSLPGTSGGAENIQYF
TRBD1	NA	TRBV28	TRBJ1-4	TGTGCCAGCAGACCCCTCGGACAGGGCCGTAATGAAAAACTGTTTTTT	CASRPLGQGRNEKLFF
TRBD2	NA	TRBV7-2	TRBJ2-2	TGTGCCAGCAGCTTAGCGGGACTATCAAACACCGGGGAGCTGTTTTTT	CASSLAGLSNTGELFF
NA	NA	TRBV20-1	TRBJ2-4	TGCAGTGCTAGTGTAGGGGCAAGATTGGACATTCAGTACTTC	CSASVGARLDIQYF
NA	NA	TRBV27	TRBJ2-3	TGTGCCAGCTCGGTGAGATCCACGGGAAGTGGCACAGATACGCAGTATTTT	CASSVRSTGSGTDTQYF
NA	NA	TRBV6-5	TRBJ2-2	TGTGCCAGCAGCCTCGAGATGAACACCGGGGAGCTGTTTTTT	CASSLEMNTGELFF
NA	NA	TRBV6-4	TRBJ2-7	TGTGCCAGCAGCGGCCGAAGTAGGGGGGGACCTAACGAGCAGTACTTC	CASSGRSRGGPNEQYF
NA	NA	TRBV3-1/TRBV3-2	TRBJ2-2	TGTGCCAGCAGCCCCCAGGTTACGCCGAACACCGGGGAGCTGTTTTTT	CASSPQVTPNTGELFF
NA	few	TRBV12-5	TRBJ2-7	TGTGCTAGTGGCAATGGGGGGGAGCAGTACTTC	CASGNGGEQYF
TRBD1	NA	TRBV6-5	TRBJ1-3	TGTGCCAGCAGTTACAGTGGGACAGGGTCTGGAAACACCATATATTTT	CASSYSGTGSGNTIYF
TRBD1	NA	TRBV24-1	TRBJ2-1	TGTGCCACCAGTGATCCATATCCGGGACAGGGACCACCCAAGATTTACAATGAGCAGTTCTTC	CATSDPYPGQGPPKIYNEQFF
NA	once	TRBV28	TRBJ1-5	TGTGCCAGCAGAACTAACAGGGTTAGCAATCAGCCCCAGCATTTT	CASRTNRVSNQPQHF
TRBD2	once	TRBV18	TRBJ2-1	TGTGCCAGCTCACCCCAGCGGGAGGTTGAGCAGTTCTTC	CASSPQREVEQFF